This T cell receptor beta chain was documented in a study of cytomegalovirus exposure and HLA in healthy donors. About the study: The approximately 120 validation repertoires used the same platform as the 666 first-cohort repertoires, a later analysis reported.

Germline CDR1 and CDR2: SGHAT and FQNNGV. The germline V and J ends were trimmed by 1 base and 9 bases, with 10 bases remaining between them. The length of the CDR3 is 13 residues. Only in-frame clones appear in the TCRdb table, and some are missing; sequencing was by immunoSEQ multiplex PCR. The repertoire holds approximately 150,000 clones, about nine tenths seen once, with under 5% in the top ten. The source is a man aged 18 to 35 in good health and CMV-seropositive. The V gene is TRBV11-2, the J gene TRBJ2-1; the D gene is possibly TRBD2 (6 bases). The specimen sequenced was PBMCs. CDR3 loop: CASSLVLGGEQFF. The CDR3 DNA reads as TGTGCCAGCAGCTTAGTGTTGGGGGGTGAGCAGTTCTTC.